The clone carrying this T cell receptor beta chain has more than one count but fewer than ten. What it recognizes is unknown. The sample originates from a study of T-cell reconstitution after alpha-beta-depleted transplantation in children. During its preparation, the TCRbeta library received unique molecular identifiers. TCRdb re-called the PCR reads through MiXCR, storing one row per CDR3 protein. The sample contains around 580,000 distinct CDR3 sequences, 25% to 30% of which appear only once. Germline V lookup: CDR1 SGHRS, CDR2 YFSETQ. The trim removed 3 bases at V and 6 bases at J, leaving 10 bases unmatched. The CDR3 totals 15 residues. Study-level results: By one year post-transplant, T-cell counts and diversity largely arose from T cells that were newly produced. Alpha-beta T cells about two months after transplant reportedly derived from several hundred expanded graft clones. Surviving recipient T cells and thymic progenitors accounted for the high day-60 TCRbeta diversity observed in some patients.

The sample consisted of PBMCs, taken before TCRalphabeta/CD19-depleted stem cell transplant. This TCR derives from a boy in the first two years of life with Wiskott-Aldrich syndrome, due to receive a stem cell transplant. This chain uses TRBV5-1 with TRBJ2-7, with TRBD2 matching 9 bases. The CDR3 bases are TGCGCCAGCAGCTCTCCGGGACTAGCAGTATCCGAGCAGTACTTC. This encodes CASSSPGLAVSEQYF.